Each of the 30 T cell receptor beta chains below was sequenced from the same sample in a study of shared clonotypes between healthy human individuals. Produced via immunoSEQ multiplex PCR; TCRdb's table is partial and in-frame only. This table has 400,000 or so clones, about 96% appearing once. The sequenced material came from memory CD8+ T cells sorted from blood. Subset defined: CD45RO+ cells pooled with CCR7-negative TemRA cells. The receptors derive from a man aged 25-45 years in good health.

For this clone: This sample includes further DNA sequences coding for the same CDR3. V and J are TRBV20-1 and TRBJ2-5, with 7 bases that match TRBD1. The trim removed 4 bases at V and 5 bases at J, leaving 1 base unmatched. Germline-derived CDR1 and CDR2 are DFQATT and SNEGSKA (reference sequence). The CDR3 consists of 11 residues. For the CDR3, the DNA is TGCAGTGCTAACAGGGGTGAGACCCAGTACTTC. This translates into CSANRGETQYF.

The chain joins TRBV5-5 to TRBJ2-7; D may be TRBD2 (5 bases). V was pared by 1 base and J by 3 bases, with 8 bases between. Germline V gives CDR1 SGHKS, CDR2 YYEKEE (reference sequence). The CDR3 covers 13 residues. The CDR3 loop is CASSLYEGYEQYF. CDR3 DNA sequence: TGTGCCAGCAGCTTGTATGAGGGCTACGAGCAGTACTTC.

This clone has more than one count but fewer than ten. The J gene is TRBJ2-1, the V gene TRBV5-1; D is ambiguous. Looked up from germline, CDR1 is SGHRS and CDR2 is YFSETQ. CDR3 length: 13 amino acids. Trimming shortened V by 0 bases and J by 2 bases, and 3 bases separated the two germline ends. The CDR3 spells CASSLGTYNEQFF. The CDR3 DNA reads as TGCGCCAGCAGCTTGGGGACCTACAATGAGCAGTTCTTC.

V usage is TRBV29-1 and J usage is TRBJ1-1; D may be TRBD1 (5 bases). This CDR3 is built from 13 residues. Between the trimmed V and J ends, which lost 6 bases and 1 base, there was a span of 12 bases. The V gene's germline CDR1 is SQVTM and CDR2 ANQGSEA. CDR3 sequence reads: CSVFTTGNTEAFF. DNA of the CDR3: TGCAGCGTCTTTACAACAGGGAACACTGAAGCTTTCTTT.

The V gene is TRBV30, the J gene TRBJ2-2; D might be TRBD1 (6 bases). V was trimmed by 3 bases and J by 6 bases, leaving 11 bases between them. This CDR3 is built from 13 residues. From germline, CDR1 is GTSNPN and CDR2 SVGIG (reference sequence). The CDR3, as DNA: TGTGCCTGGAGACAGGGTCGAGCCGGGGAGCTGTTTTTT. Translated, it gives CAWRQGRAGELFF.

This rearrangement joins TRBV20-1 to TRBJ2-7; D ambiguous. Germline V gene data show CDR1 as DFQATT and CDR2 as SNEGSKA (reference sequence). The CDR3 extends over 10 amino acids. Trimming pared 3 bases from V and 6 bases from J, leaving 6 bases between. The CDR3 DNA follows: TGCAGTGCTAGTACTGGCGAGCAGTACTTC. This translates into CSASTGEQYF.

The rearrangement uses TRBV28 and TRBJ1-5; D not resolved. There are 14 residues in the CDR3. The V gene lost 3 bases and the J gene lost 9 bases, with 15 bases spanning the gap. CDR1 and CDR2 (germline): MDHEN, SYDVKM. The CDR3 sequence is CASSLGPGKGPQHF. Here the CDR3 DNA reads TGTGCCAGCAGTTTGGGCCCGGGGAAGGGGCCCCAGCATTTT.

The chain is built from TRBV5-8 and TRBJ1-1; tentative D call: TRBD1 (6 bases). Germline V gene data show CDR1 as SGHTS and CDR2 as YDEGEE. V was shortened by 4 bases and J by 8 bases, with 15 bases between the two germline ends. CDR3 length: 13 residues. DNA for the CDR3: TGTGCCAGCAGCCTTCGACCCGGGACAGAAGCTTTCTTT. Translated, it gives CASSLRPGTEAFF.

The chain has TRBV28 and TRBJ2-1; D might be TRBD1 (6 bases). The germline CDR1 and CDR2 sequences are MDHEN and SYDVKM. This CDR3 contains 12 residues. The V gene lost 8 bases and the J gene lost 15 bases, with 20 bases spanning the gap. This CDR3 reads CASALGDRRRFF. In nucleotides, the CDR3 is TGTGCCAGCGCCCTCGGCGACAGGAGGAGGTTCTTC. Based on the CDR3 plus reference TRBV28 and TRBJ2-1, the full variable domain is DVKVTQSSRYLVKRTGEKVFLECVQDMDHENMFWYRQDPGLGLRLIYFSYDVKMKEKGDIPEGYSVSREKKERFSLILESASTNQTSMYLCASALGDRRRFFGPGTRLTVL.

The CDR3 region is CASGTGRNTIYF. Written as DNA, the CDR3 is TGTGCCAGTGGGACAGGGAGAAACACCATATATTTT. V gene TRBV19 combines with J gene TRBJ1-3; 9 bases agree with TRBD1. Germline V gene data show CDR1 as LNHDA and CDR2 as SQIVND (reference sequence). Trimming at V came to 8 bases and at J to 5 bases, leaving 1 base not matched to a gene. CDR3 size: 12 residues. The entire variable domain, with the rest obtained from reference TRBV19 and TRBJ1-3, is as follows: DGGITQSPKYLFRKEGQNVTLSCEQNLNHDAMYWYRQDPGQGLRLIYYSQIVNDFQKGDIAEGYSVSREKKESFPLTVTSAQKNPTAFYLCASGTGRNTIYFGEGSWLTVV.

The CDR3 protein is CASSLGGPSTDTQYF. Here the CDR3 DNA reads TGTGCCAGCAGCTTGGGGGGGCCTAGCACAGATACGCAGTATTTT. The gene calls are TRBV7-6 and TRBJ2-3; a possible D gene is TRBD2 (7 bases). Germline-derived CDR1 and CDR2 are SGHVS and FNYEAQ. V lost 3 bases to trimming and J lost 0 bases, with 10 bases between them. This CDR3 is built from 15 residues.

The DNA of the CDR3 is TGTGCCAGCAGCCCAGGACAGGGAAGGGCTCTCAATGAGCAGTTCTTC. This gives the protein CASSPGQGRALNEQFF. The rearrangement joins TRBV7-2 to TRBJ2-1; 8 positions agree with TRBD1. Germline CDR1 reads SGHTA; CDR2 reads FQGNSA. The ends lost 5 bases at V and 6 bases at J; junction bases unmatched: 12. CDR3 size: 16 residues.

V is TRBV2 and J is TRBJ2-4; D might be TRBD2 (5 bases). Per germline, CDR1 SNHLY and CDR2 FYNNEI. The V and J ends lost 6 bases and 4 bases respectively, with 16 bases between them. CDR3 size: 15 residues. The CDR3, as DNA: TGTGCCAGCAGGAGGGCGAGCGAACCGAAAAACATTCAGTACTTC. It encodes CASRRASEPKNIQYF.

This clone was counted a single time. The V and J genes are TRBV6-5 and TRBJ2-1, with TRBD2 identical over 12 bases. CDR3 size: 15 residues. Germline values: CDR1 MNHEY, CDR2 SVGAGI. The V segment lost 0 bases and the J segment 8 bases; nucleotides outside the gene matches: 2. DNA for the CDR3: TGTGCCAGCAGTTACTCGACTAGCGGGAGTTATGAGCAGTTCTTC. It yields the protein CASSYSTSGSYEQFF.

The chain joins TRBV27 to TRBJ1-2; D call uncertain. CDR1 MNHEY and CDR2 SMNVEV come from the germline V gene (reference sequence). With 1 base removed from V and 4 bases from J, the gap between germline ends came to 16 bases. The CDR3 sequence is 16 residues long. This CDR3 is CASSLFMNMDGYGYTF. CDR3 nucleotides: TGTGCCAGCAGTTTATTTATGAATATGGACGGCTATGGCTACACCTTC.

The chain couples TRBV5-1 to TRBJ2-5; D gene unclear. There are 16 residues in the CDR3. V was shortened by 0 bases and J by 0 bases, with 12 bases between the two germline ends. The germline V gene has CDR1 SGHRS and CDR2 YFSETQ. The CDR3 sequence: CASSLGSPSDQETQYF. The DNA for the CDR3 is TGCGCCAGCAGCTTGGGGTCCCCGAGTGACCAAGAGACCCAGTACTTC.

The rearrangement links TRBV28 to TRBJ2-3; D unclear. Germline V gene data show CDR1 as MDHEN and CDR2 as SYDVKM. Trimming cost V 10 bases and J 0 bases, with 14 bases left between them. The CDR3 spans 14 residues. CDR3 DNA: TGTGCCACAACCGACATATCCAGCACAGATACGCAGTATTTT. Encoded protein: CATTDISSTDTQYF.

The rearrangement links TRBV5-6 to TRBJ1-1, with 7 positions matching TRBD1. The CDR3 runs 16 residues. CDR1 is SGHDT, CDR2 YYEEEE, per germline. V lost 1 base and J lost 5; bases outside the gene matches: 11. CDR3 protein: CASSLNLANRGTEAFF. DNA for the CDR3: TGTGCCAGCAGCTTGAATTTGGCGAACAGGGGTACTGAAGCTTTCTTT.

The chain couples TRBV5-1 to TRBJ1-4; 8 bases are a match to TRBD1. Germline assignment: CDR1 SGHRS and CDR2 YFSETQ. The CDR3 contains 14 residues. Trimming cost V 0 bases and J 8 bases; bases outside gene matches: 3. DNA for the CDR3: TGCGCCAGCAGCTTGGGACAGGGGAGAGAAAAACTGTTTTTT. Translated: CASSLGQGREKLFF. The full variable domain, completed using reference TRBV5-1 and TRBJ1-4, is KAGVTQTPRYLIKTRGQQVTLSCSPISGHRSVSWYQQTPGQGLQFLFEYFSETQRNKGNFPGRFSGRQFSNSRSEMNVSTLELGDSALYLCASSLGQGREKLFFGSGTQLSVL.

This clone came up once. The chain employs TRBV5-6 and TRBJ2-3, with D possibly being TRBD2 (6 bases). V was pared by 0 bases and J by 3 bases, with 8 bases between. This CDR3 is 14 amino acids long. Germline CDR1 is SGHDT and CDR2 is YYEEEE. DNA of the CDR3: TGTGCCAGCAGCTTGGGCGGGAATACAGATACGCAGTATTTT. Translation: CASSLGGNTDTQYF.

The J gene is TRBJ2-3, the V gene TRBV30, with 10 bases fitting TRBD2. J was trimmed by 4 bases and V by 3 bases; bases with no gene match: 13. There are 17 residues in the CDR3. Germline CDR1 is GTSNPN and CDR2 is SVGIG (reference sequence). The CDR3 spells CAWSQRPLAGVSDTQYF. CDR3 coding DNA: TGTGCCTGGAGCCAGCGACCGCTAGCGGGAGTTTCAGATACGCAGTATTTT.

In the case of this clone: Other DNA sequences from this sample encode an identical CDR3 as well. This chain links TRBV28 with TRBJ2-2, with D possibly being TRBD2 (5 bases). The V and J ends lost 2 bases and 4 bases respectively, with 5 bases between them. Germline CDR1 MDHEN, CDR2 SYDVKM. CDR3 size: 13 residues. CDR3 sequence reads: CASSLAGTGELFF. DNA of the CDR3: TGTGCCAGCAGTTTAGCGGGCACCGGGGAGCTGTTTTTT. The full variable domain, completed using reference TRBV28 and TRBJ2-2, is DVKVTQSSRYLVKRTGEKVFLECVQDMDHENMFWYRQDPGLGLRLIYFSYDVKMKEKGDIPEGYSVSREKKERFSLILESASTNQTSMYLCASSLAGTGELFFGEGSRLTVL.

A single count supports this clone. The chain uses TRBV23-1 and TRBJ2-7; 7 nucleotides align to TRBD1. TRBV23-1 is noted as an ORF with a role that remains uncertain. The CDR3 is 15 residues long. The V and J ends lost 4 bases and 0 bases, in that order; junction bases with no gene match: 6. The CDR3 DNA reads as TGCGCCAGCAGTCCGCCGGACAGGAGCTCCTACGAGCAGTACTTC. This encodes CASSPPDRSSYEQYF.

V gene TRBV6-6 combines with J gene TRBJ2-2, with TRBD2 matching 13 bases. CDR3 length: 16 residues. The trim removed 6 bases at V and 8 bases at J, leaving 9 bases unmatched. In germline, CDR1 is MNHNY, CDR2 SVGAGI (reference sequence). The CDR3 protein is CASRETSGRASGELFF. CDR3 sequence (DNA): TGTGCCAGCAGGGAAACTAGCGGGAGGGCCTCGGGGGAGCTGTTTTTT.

This CDR3 reads CASSLAIGTEAFF. CDR3 nucleotides: TGTGCCAGCAGCTTAGCTATCGGGACAGAAGCTTTCTTT. The J gene is TRBJ1-1, the V gene TRBV7-8, with D tentatively TRBD1 (6 bases). The CDR3 consists of 13 residues. Germline V lookup: CDR1 SGHVS, CDR2 FQNEAQ. V lost 0 bases to trimming and J lost 8 bases, with 10 bases between them.

This chain connects TRBV6-1 to TRBJ1-2; 7 positions match TRBD1. This CDR3 is built from 14 residues. Unmatched junction bases numbered 7, after V lost 4 bases and J lost 5 bases. Germline V CDR1 and CDR2: MNHNS, SASEGT. The CDR3 region is CASSGDRAGYGYTF. The CDR3 nucleotides read TGTGCCAGCAGTGGAGACAGGGCAGGGTATGGCTACACCTTC.

The chain joins TRBV14 to TRBJ2-1; D uncertain. The CDR3 spans 15 residues. Germline V gene data show CDR1 as SGHDN and CDR2 as FVKESK. Trimming took off 0 bases at V and 2 bases at J, with 8 bases between the two ends. The CDR3 sequence is CASSQDQNTYNEQFF. The CDR3 bases are TGTGCCAGCAGCCAAGACCAGAACACCTACAATGAGCAGTTCTTC.

The chain joins TRBV19 to TRBJ2-7, with a weak D call TRBD1 (6 bases). The CDR3 runs 15 residues. Germline CDR1 is LNHDA and CDR2 is SQIVND (reference sequence). Trimming shortened V by 1 base and J by 6 bases, and 16 bases separated the two germline ends. The CDR3 loop is CASSIVRGRRSEQYF. The CDR3 DNA reads as TGTGCCAGTAGTATAGTGAGGGGGAGAAGGAGCGAGCAGTACTTC.

The chain employs TRBV6-7 and TRBJ2-3, with D possibly TRBD2 on 5 matching bases. TRBV6-7 is noted as an ORF with a role that remains uncertain. Trimming removed 2 bases from V and 4 bases from J, with 13 bases in between. The CDR3 extends over 15 amino acids. Written as DNA, the CDR3 is TGTGCCAGCAGTTACGCGAGGGTCCCCCCAGATACGCAGTATTTT. Amino acid sequence: CASSYARVPPDTQYF.

V gene TRBV20-1 combines with J gene TRBJ2-1; D unresolved. CDR1 DFQATT and CDR2 SNEGSKA come from the germline V gene (reference sequence). The germline V and J ends were trimmed by 3 bases and 5 bases, with 2 bases remaining between them. CDR3 size: 10 residues. The CDR3 here is CSASHNEQFF. The DNA of the CDR3 is TGCAGTGCTAGTCACAATGAGCAGTTCTTC.